This TCR beta chain was identified during a study of T cell responses to AZD1222 COVID-19 vaccine (dated by TCRdb to the early 2020s). In terms of the full investigation: TCR sequencing was performed for roughly 250 trial participants, of whom about 210 were given two doses of AZD1222 and 26 were given two doses of MenACWY control vaccine. Trial participants were enrolled by age into 18-55, 56-69 and 70-plus year subgroups, with about 150, 28 and 57 TCR-sequenced participants respectively. Results the study describes overall, beyond this receptor: After two AZD1222 doses, both the breadth and the depth of spike-specific TCRs were significantly higher than at day 0 and than in MenACWY recipients. The vaccine-associated CD4 TCRs covered the entire spike protein, and the dominant responses fell in regions 160-218 and 743-854. Because no day 14 peak-response samples were available, repertoires were characterized only after the peak T cell response. The 56-69-year group was small, and its depth increase did not reach significance, likely because of low power. Most participants were white British and females outnumbered males, and the authors suggested that clonal diversity may have been underestimated. Nearly half of unique spike-specific TCRs reportedly recognized epitopes outside regions mutated in the B.1.351 and B.1.1.7 variants. Only 5 to 7 AZD1222 recipients were SARS-CoV-2 seropositive at baseline, limiting conclusions about previously exposed vaccinees.

The CDR3 regions of human TCRbeta chains were analyzed by immunosequencing. Regarding the original processing steps: Repertoire TCRs were matched against a reference library of SARS-CoV-2-specific TCRs generated with the MIRA antigen-specificity platform. Breadth was defined as the fraction of unique TCRs that were SARS-CoV-2-associated. Depth was defined as the fraction of total T cells that were SARS-CoV-2-associated. Using the MIRA data, each spike-specific TCR was mapped to the spike region that the TCR reacts to and placed in a CD4 or CD8 class. Log10-transformed breadth and depth values were compared by one-way ANOVA with Sidak's multiple comparisons tests. This is the immuneACCESS table as TCRdb keeps it, with only in-frame sequences that have V and J called. A part of the clones is gone; compared with another copy, unresolved V genes explain less than half, and the rest is unexplained. The V and J calls and the clone size are those of that table, but D and trimming were determined from the DNA. Present in this sample are around 150,000 clones, about 90% of which were seen just once. The ten largest clones capture 1% to 1.5% of the sample.

Interpreted using the paper, the time point label stands for: about 28 days (+/-7) after the second vaccine dose. AZD1222 recipients whose second dose came at about 4 weeks and those whose second dose came at about 12 weeks were combined into one group, since spike-specific TCR depth and breadth did not differ between the two schedules. Vaccinee samples were obtained from the UK trials COV001 and COV002, which included a single-blind randomized controlled phase 2/3 trial of AZD1222 (ChAdOx1 nCoV-19) in healthy adults. Trial participant PBMC samples were collected at day 0 and day 28 after the second dose for TCRbeta chain sequencing. As for this clone: This receptor's antigen is unknown. No much larger clone exists at a distance of one base, and base qualities are not known.

The germline V gene (reference sequence) provides CDR1 SGHNT and CDR2 YYREEE. The CDR3 numbers 15 residues from cysteine through phenylalanine. The CDR3 DNA has 45 bases and is translated from base 1. V loses 0 bases, J loses 2 bases, and the germline ends lie 6 bases apart. The sequence was collected from an adult who received the AZD1222 COVID-19 vaccine. Sequencing was performed on peripheral blood, taken 28 days after the second AZD1222 dose. The chain uses TRBV5-4 and TRBJ2-6; the D gene assignment is perhaps TRBD1 or TRBD2, with each matching 5 bases. The CDR3 protein sequence reads: CASSLGGTGANVLTF. The bases read TGTGCCAGCAGCTTGGGGGGGACTGGGGCCAACGTCCTGACTTTC.